The 28 T cell receptor beta chains listed next were all sequenced from one sample in a study of cytomegalovirus exposure and HLA in healthy donors. Some clones are missing from TCRdb's copy, which holds only in-frame ones; the method was immunoSEQ multiplex PCR. The profile shows approximately 240,000 clones, under 95% of them singletons. Source material: PBMCs. The receptors derive from a woman aged 18-30 years in good health and CMV-seronegative.

This chain joins TRBV27 and TRBJ2-1; 8 positions agree with TRBD1. This CDR3 contains 14 residues. Germline CDR1 reads MNHEY; CDR2 reads SMNVEV (reference sequence). V trimming: 5 bases; J trimming: 8 bases; junction bases outside the gene matches: 8. CDR3 bases: TGTGCCAGCAGTCCTTCAGGGGGCAGGGATGAGCAGTTCTTC. Translated: CASSPSGGRDEQFF.

V and J are TRBV7-8 and TRBJ1-5, with 7 bases lining up with TRBD1. V trimming: 1 base; J trimming: 5 bases; junction bases outside the gene matches: 5. The CDR3 length is 15 residues. From germline, CDR1 is SGHVS and CDR2 FQNEAQ. Written as DNA, the CDR3 is TGTGCCAGCAGCTTAGAGGGGGCCCCTCATCAGCCCCAGCATTTT. It codes for CASSLEGAPHQPQHF.

The V and J genes are TRBV4-1 and TRBJ1-5; 10 bases fit TRBD1. CDR1 and CDR2 (germline): MGHRA, YSYEKL. V shed 6 bases, J shed 4 bases, and the junction held 9 bases outside the gene matches. This CDR3 contains 16 residues. In DNA form, the CDR3 reads TGCGCCAGCAGAGGACAGGGGGAGGGGAATAATCAGCCCCAGCATTTT. Its protein product is CASRGQGEGNNQPQHF.

V is TRBV7-8 and J is TRBJ2-7; D perhaps matches TRBD1 (6 bases). Germline lookup yields CDR1 SGHVS and CDR2 FQNEAQ. Trimming took 3 bases from V and 1 from J, leaving 13 bases between them. The CDR3 loop spans 15 amino acids. The CDR3 loop is CASSFLIQGSYEQYF. The CDR3 DNA is TGTGCCAGCAGCTTCCTAATTCAGGGGTCCTACGAGCAGTACTTC.

This chain joins TRBV2 and TRBJ2-7; tentatively, D is TRBD1 (5 bases). The V end was cut by 3 bases, the J end by 2 bases, with 5 bases between. CDR3 size: 12 residues. The germline gives CDR1 SNHLY, CDR2 FYNNEI. CDR3 nucleotides: TGTGCCAGCAGTGAGACAGCCTACGAGCAGTACTTC. This gives the protein CASSETAYEQYF.

The V gene is TRBV6-1, the J gene TRBJ1-3, with 10 nucleotides matching TRBD1. V gave up 7 bases and J gave up 8 bases; unmatched junction bases: 8. Germline V lookup: CDR1 MNHNS, CDR2 SASEGT. The CDR3 has 14 residues. CDR3 loop: CASNLGQGGDTIYF. The CDR3 nucleotides are TGTGCCAGCAATCTTGGACAGGGGGGGGACACCATATATTTT.

The genes are TRBV30 and TRBJ1-1, with 7 nucleotides matching TRBD1. This CDR3 region has 12 residues. The J segment lost 8 bases and the V segment lost 4 bases, leaving 7 bases of the junction unmatched. In germline, CDR1 is GTSNPN, CDR2 SVGIG (reference sequence). CDR3 amino acids: CAWTRDSVEAFF. In nucleotides, the CDR3 is TGTGCCTGGACCCGGGACAGCGTAGAAGCTTTCTTT.

J is TRBJ2-3 and V is TRBV5-1; a weak D match, TRBD2 (5 bases). Germline CDR1 is SGHRS and CDR2 is YFSETQ. Trimming took 4 bases from V and 2 from J, leaving 8 bases between them. This CDR3 has 13 residues. The CDR3 is CASSQDFTDTQYF. The DNA for the CDR3 is TGCGCCAGCAGCCAGGACTTCACAGATACGCAGTATTTT.

The rearrangement joins TRBV13 to TRBJ1-6; 7 bases map to TRBD1. With 4 bases clipped from V and 5 bases from J, the junction kept 5 bases outside the gene matches. Germline V gives CDR1 PRHDT, CDR2 FYEKMQ (reference sequence). CDR3 length equals 15 residues. The CDR3 loop reads CASSSKGANNSPLHF. The DNA of the CDR3 is TGTGCCAGCAGCTCAAAGGGGGCAAATAATTCACCCCTCCACTTT.

This chain uses TRBV9 with TRBJ2-7, with TRBD2 as a possible D gene (6 bases). The CDR3 extends over 15 amino acids. V dropped 1 base and J dropped 4 bases, with 15 bases sitting between them. Germline CDR1 SGDLS, CDR2 YYNGEE. The chain's CDR3 is CASSVTSGPKYEQYF. Written as DNA, the CDR3 is TGTGCCAGCAGCGTAACCAGCGGGCCGAAATACGAGCAGTACTTC.

This chain joins TRBV11-2 and TRBJ2-5, with 7 bases lining up with TRBD2. Per germline, CDR1 SGHAT and CDR2 FQNNGV. J lost 1 base, V lost 3 bases, and 8 bases had no gene match. This CDR3 comprises 16 residues. CDR3 protein: CASSFGLGSGQETQYF. The CDR3 coding sequence is TGTGCCAGCAGCTTCGGACTAGGGTCTGGCCAAGAGACCCAGTACTTC. Looking up the rest from reference TRBV11-2 and TRBJ2-5 gives the full variable domain: EAGVAQSPRYKIIEKRQSVAFWCNPISGHATLYWYQQILGQGPKLLIQFQNNGVVDDSQLPKDRFSAERLKGVDSTLKIQPAKLEDSAVYLCASSFGLGSGQETQYFGPGTRLLVL.

The CDR3 protein is CASSLASPGTVYEQYF. The DNA for the CDR3 is TGCGCCAGCAGCTTGGCTAGTCCCGGGACAGTCTACGAGCAGTACTTC. The V call is TRBV5-1, the J call TRBJ2-7; 7 bases line up with TRBD1. This CDR3 contains 16 residues. The junction had 9 bases not matched to a gene; V was cut back by 0 bases and J by 3 bases. Germline lookup yields CDR1 SGHRS and CDR2 YFSETQ.

The chain is built from TRBV14 and TRBJ1-2; possible D gene TRBD1, 5 bases. From germline, CDR1 is SGHDN and CDR2 FVKESK. The CDR3 totals 15 residues. Trimming removed 2 bases at V and 10 bases at J, with 20 bases between. The CDR3 loop is CASSQWGSTHTSYTF. Here the CDR3 DNA reads TGTGCCAGCAGCCAATGGGGCAGCACCCACACCTCCTACACCTTC. The entire variable domain, with the rest obtained from reference TRBV14 and TRBJ1-2, is as follows: EAGVTQFPSHSVIEKGQTVTLRCDPISGHDNLYWYRRVMGKEIKFLLHFVKESKQDESGMPNNRFLAERTGGTYSTLKVQPAELEDSGVYFCASSQWGSTHTSYTFGSGTRLTVV.

The chain employs TRBV25-1 and TRBJ1-1; 12 nucleotides line up with TRBD1. The germline gives CDR1 MGHDK, CDR2 SYGVNS. CDR3 length equals 15 residues. V lost 6 bases and J lost 0; bases outside the gene matches: 2. The CDR3 loop is CASRGQGAMNTEAFF. The CDR3 DNA follows: TGTGCCAGCAGGGGACAGGGGGCGATGAACACTGAAGCTTTCTTT. The whole variable domain, filled in from reference TRBV25-1 and TRBJ1-1, reads EADIYQTPRYLVIGTGKKITLECSQTMGHDKMYWYQQDPGMELHLIHYSYGVNSTEKGDLSSESTVSRIRTEHFPLTLESARPSHTSQYLCASRGQGAMNTEAFFGQGTRLTVV.

V usage is TRBV11-3 and J usage is TRBJ2-5; TRBD1 might be the D (6 bases). This CDR3 has 15 residues. V was clipped by 1 base and J by 2 bases, with 11 bases between them. CDR1 is SGHNT and CDR2 is YENEEA in the germline V gene. CDR3 amino acids: CASSLGQGFQETQYF. CDR3 sequence (DNA): TGTGCCAGCAGCTTAGGGCAGGGGTTTCAAGAGACCCAGTACTTC.

The chain links TRBV28 to TRBJ2-4; D may be TRBD2 (5 bases). CDR1 MDHEN and CDR2 SYDVKM come from the germline V gene. The CDR3 contains 15 residues. V was shortened by 3 bases and J by 0 bases, with 9 bases between the two germline ends. The CDR3 is CASSFGDLAKNIQYF. The CDR3 DNA reads TGTGCCAGCAGTTTCGGGGATTTAGCCAAAAACATTCAGTACTTC.

The chain combines TRBV11-2 with TRBJ1-4; D is perhaps TRBD1 (6 bases). From germline, CDR1 is SGHAT and CDR2 FQNNGV. V was shortened by 1 base and J by 4 bases, with 7 bases between the two germline ends. This CDR3 has 14 residues. The CDR3 is CASSLGTVNEKLFF. CDR3 sequence (DNA): TGTGCCAGCAGCTTAGGGACAGTTAATGAAAAACTGTTTTTT.

The chain links TRBV7-6 to TRBJ2-1, with D possibly matching TRBD2 (6 bases). The V gene lost 5 bases and the J gene lost 9 bases, with 20 bases spanning the gap. The CDR3 sequence is 15 residues long. Looked up from germline, CDR1 is SGHVS and CDR2 is FNYEAQ. CDR3 residues: CASSALSGASGEQFF. CDR3 DNA: TGTGCCAGCAGCGCCCTATCGGGAGCCTCTGGTGAGCAGTTCTTC.

The V call is TRBV7-9, the J call TRBJ2-1, with TRBD2 matching over 15 bases. The V segment lost 4 bases and the J segment 8 bases; nucleotides outside the gene matches: 12. Germline values: CDR1 SEHNR, CDR2 FQNEAQ (reference sequence). The CDR3 contains 18 residues. CDR3 DNA sequence: TGTGCCAGCAGCTCCCCTGGGGGACTAGCGGGAGGTCCCCATGAGCAGTTCTTC. Its translation is CASSSPGGLAGGPHEQFF.

The CDR3 region is CAWSTGNYGYTF. CDR3 bases: TGTGCCTGGAGTACAGGGAACTATGGCTACACCTTC. This rearrangement joins TRBV30 to TRBJ1-2; D is possibly TRBD1 (6 bases). The CDR3 length is 12 residues. V was pared by 2 bases and J by 2 bases, with 6 bases between. Germline V gene data show CDR1 as GTSNPN and CDR2 as SVGIG (reference sequence).

This sequence joins TRBV4-1 and TRBJ1-1; D is possibly TRBD1 (5 bases). There are 15 residues in the CDR3. Germline lookup yields CDR1 MGHRA and CDR2 YSYEKL. V gave up 0 bases and J gave up 6 bases, with 14 bases separating them. CDR3: CASSQESGVSSEAFF. CDR3 nucleotides: TGCGCCAGCAGCCAAGAATCGGGGGTGTCTTCTGAAGCTTTCTTT.

This chain uses TRBV10-3 with TRBJ1-5; D remains ambiguous. This CDR3 region has 15 residues. The V and J ends lost 2 bases and 5 bases respectively, with 13 bases between them. Germline-derived CDR1 and CDR2 are ENHRY and SYGVKD. The CDR3 here is CAISELDTRDQPQHF. The DNA for the CDR3 is TGTGCCATCAGTGAGCTCGACACGAGGGATCAGCCCCAGCATTTT.

The CDR3 DNA follows: TGCAGCGCCCCTAGCGGGGCCTCTGGGGCTTTCTTT. Its translation is CSAPSGASGAFF. This chain uses TRBV29-1 with TRBJ1-1; D is possibly TRBD1 (5 bases). V lost 7 bases to trimming and J lost 11 bases, with 20 bases between them. The CDR3 extends over 12 amino acids. CDR1 is SQVTM and CDR2 is ANQGSEA in the germline V gene.

The CDR3, as DNA: TGTGCCAGCAGTACGACCCGGGACTCCTACGAGCAGTACTTC. Its translation: CASSTTRDSYEQYF. The chain recombines TRBV6-5 with TRBJ2-7, with a possible D match to TRBD2 (5 bases). CDR3 size: 14 residues. V was cut by 5 bases and J by 0 bases, with 11 bases left in between. Germline-derived CDR1 and CDR2 are MNHEY and SVGAGI.

The chain joins TRBV25-1 to TRBJ2-7; TRBD2 aligns across 16 bases. The germline V gene encodes CDR1 MGHDK and CDR2 SYGVNS. CDR3 length equals 18 residues. V lost 0 bases to trimming and J lost 5 bases; unmatched junction nucleotides: 7. As DNA, the CDR3 is TGTGCCAGCAGTGAATATAGGGGACTAGCGGGAGGGATTAACGAGCAGTACTTC. This codes for CASSEYRGLAGGINEQYF.

The chain has TRBV7-2 and TRBJ2-5; TRBD2 matches at 11 bases. This CDR3 is 18 amino acids long. CDR1 and CDR2 from the germline V gene are SGHTA and FQGNSA. The V gene end was trimmed by 0 bases and the J gene end by 4 bases; junction bases not matched to a gene: 10. CDR3 loop: CASSLAQDSGRGVETQYF. CDR3 nucleotides: TGTGCCAGCAGCTTAGCGCAGGATAGCGGGAGGGGGGTAGAGACCCAGTACTTC.

The gene calls are TRBV5-4 and TRBJ2-2; TRBD1 is a possible D gene (5 bases). CDR3 length: 12 residues. The V gene's germline CDR1 is SGHNT and CDR2 YYREEE (reference sequence). V was trimmed by 2 bases and J by 6 bases, leaving 5 bases between them. CDR3 in amino acids: CASSLQAGELFF. The DNA for the CDR3 is TGTGCCAGCAGCTTACAGGCCGGGGAGCTGTTTTTT.

This clone was picked up one time. This rearrangement joins TRBV5-4 to TRBJ1-2; D uncertain. V was clipped by 2 bases and J by 2 bases, with 16 bases between them. The germline V gene encodes CDR1 SGHNT and CDR2 YYREEE (reference sequence). CDR3 length equals 16 residues. CDR3 DNA sequence: TGTGCCAGCAGCTTTTTAACGGGAGCGAAAAACTATGGCTACACCTTC. Protein sequence: CASSFLTGAKNYGYTF.